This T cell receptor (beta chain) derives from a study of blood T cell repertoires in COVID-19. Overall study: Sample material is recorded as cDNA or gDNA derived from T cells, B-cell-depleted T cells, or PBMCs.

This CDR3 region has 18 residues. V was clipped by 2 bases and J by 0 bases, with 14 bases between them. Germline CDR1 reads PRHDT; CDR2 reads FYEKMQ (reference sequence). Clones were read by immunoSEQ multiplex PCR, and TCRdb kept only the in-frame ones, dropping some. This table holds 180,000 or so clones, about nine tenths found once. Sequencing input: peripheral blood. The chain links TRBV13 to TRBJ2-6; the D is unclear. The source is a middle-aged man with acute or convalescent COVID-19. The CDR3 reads CASSLPPGRPSGANVLTF. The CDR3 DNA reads TGTGCCAGCAGCTTACCCCCAGGAAGACCCTCTGGGGCCAACGTCCTGACTTTC.